The clone carrying this T cell receptor beta chain was detected once. This record comes from a study of blood T cell repertoires in COVID-19. Study summary: The study drew acute and convalescent COVID-19 samples from the United States, Italy and Spain. T cells, B-cell-depleted T cells, or PBMCs supplied cDNA or gDNA.

The CDR3 has 12 residues. Per germline, CDR1 SGHRS and CDR2 YFSETQ. V lost 6 bases, J lost 3 bases, and 10 bases lay in between. Original processing notes: Amplification of reference gene primers was used by the study to estimate nucleated cell counts. Sequencing was performed with immunoSEQ multiplex PCR; in TCRdb, only in-frame clones are kept and a portion is missing. For V, J and clone size, that table is used; D and trimming come from the DNA. Counted here are roughly 100,000 clones, 90% to 95% occurring once; the ten biggest clones make up approximately 5.6%. This receptor was taken from a human donor in a cohort sampled during active COVID-19. Sample: peripheral blood. This chain uses TRBV5-1 with TRBJ2-7; the D gene is possibly TRBD1 (6 bases). CDR3 DNA: TGCGCCAGCACCCCCAGGGGCTACGAGCAGTACTTC. It specifies CASTPRGYEQYF.